The entry below gives a single T cell receptor beta chain sequence along with its context. As yet, its antigen is unknown. This specimen comes from a study of T cell responses to AZD1222 COVID-19 vaccine. Study observations and caveats: At 160-218 and 743-854, vaccine-associated CD4 TCRs were dominant, and they spanned spike. The donors showed a predominance of white British ancestry and of females, with possible underestimation of clonal diversity. Receipt of two AZD1222 doses was followed by a rise in Spike-specific TCR breadth and depth. Baseline seropositivity occurred in only a handful of AZD1222 recipients.

Sequencing was performed with immunoSEQ multiplex PCR; in TCRdb, only in-frame clones are kept and a portion is missing. The sample records about 59,000 clones, about 79% being singletons. The sequence was collected from an adult in good health. Source: peripheral blood, taken on day 0 of AZD1222 vaccination.

CDR3 bases: TGTGCCAGCAGTTTTTCCGGGACACTGTACAATGAGCAGTTCTTC. It yields the protein CASSFSGTLYNEQFF. This chain uses TRBV27 with TRBJ2-1; tentative D call: TRBD1 (6 bases). Trimming shortened V by 3 bases and J by 4 bases, and 13 bases separated the two germline ends. CDR1 is MNHEY, CDR2 SMNVEV, per germline (reference sequence). The CDR3 sequence is 15 residues long.